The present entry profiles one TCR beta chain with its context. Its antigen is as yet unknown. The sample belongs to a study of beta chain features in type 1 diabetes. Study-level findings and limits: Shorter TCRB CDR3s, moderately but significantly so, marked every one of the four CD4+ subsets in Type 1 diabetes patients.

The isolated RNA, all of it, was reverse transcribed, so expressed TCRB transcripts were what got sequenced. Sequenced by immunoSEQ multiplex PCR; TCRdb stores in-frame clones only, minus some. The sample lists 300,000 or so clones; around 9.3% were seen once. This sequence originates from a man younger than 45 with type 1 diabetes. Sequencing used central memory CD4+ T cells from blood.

The CDR3 DNA follows: TGTGCCAGCTCACCACTCACGCGGGATCACGAGCAGTACTTC. Amino acid sequence: CASSPLTRDHEQYF. V and J are TRBV18 and TRBJ2-7, with D perhaps matching TRBD2 (6 bases). The CDR3 runs 14 residues. Trimming took 1 base from V and 5 from J, leaving 12 bases between them. Germline V CDR1 and CDR2: KGHSH, LQKENI. The variable domain in full, completed from reference TRBV18 and TRBJ2-7, reads NAGVMQNPRHLVRRRGQEARLRCSPMKGHSHVYWYRQLPEEGLKFMVYLQKENIIDESGMPKERFSAEFPKEGPSILRIQQVVRGDSAAYFCASSPLTRDHEQYFGPGTRLTVT.